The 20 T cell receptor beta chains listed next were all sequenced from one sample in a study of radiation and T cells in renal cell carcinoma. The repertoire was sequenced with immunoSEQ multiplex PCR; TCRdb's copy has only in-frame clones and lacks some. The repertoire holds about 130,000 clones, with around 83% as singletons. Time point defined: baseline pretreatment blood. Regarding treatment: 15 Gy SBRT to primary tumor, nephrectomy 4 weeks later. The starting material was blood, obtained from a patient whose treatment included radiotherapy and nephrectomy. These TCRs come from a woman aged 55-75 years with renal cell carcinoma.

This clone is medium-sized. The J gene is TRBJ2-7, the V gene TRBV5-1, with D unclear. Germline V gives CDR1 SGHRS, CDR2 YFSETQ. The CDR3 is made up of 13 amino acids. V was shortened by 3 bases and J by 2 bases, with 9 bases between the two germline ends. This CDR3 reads CASSWDKAYEQYF. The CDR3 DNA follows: TGCGCCAGCAGCTGGGATAAAGCCTACGAGCAGTACTTC.

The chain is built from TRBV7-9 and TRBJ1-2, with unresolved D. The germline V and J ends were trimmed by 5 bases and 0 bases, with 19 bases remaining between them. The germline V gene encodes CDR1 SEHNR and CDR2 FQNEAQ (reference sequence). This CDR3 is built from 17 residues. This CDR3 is CASSPSWAQDSNYGYTF. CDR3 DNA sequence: TGTGCCAGCAGCCCCTCTTGGGCGCAGGATTCTAACTATGGCTACACCTTC. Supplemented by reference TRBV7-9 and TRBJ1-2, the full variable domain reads DTGVSQNPRHKITKRGQNVTFRCDPISEHNRLYWYRQTLGQGPEFLTYFQNEAQLEKSRLLSDRFSAERPKGSFSTLEIQRTEQGDSAMYLCASSPSWAQDSNYGYTFGSGTRLTVV.

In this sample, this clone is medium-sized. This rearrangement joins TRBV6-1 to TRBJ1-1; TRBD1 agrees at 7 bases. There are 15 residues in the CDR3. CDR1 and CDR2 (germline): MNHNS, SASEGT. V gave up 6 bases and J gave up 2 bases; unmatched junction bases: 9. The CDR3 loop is CASRELQGINTEAFF. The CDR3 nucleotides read TGTGCCAGCAGGGAGCTACAGGGGATAAACACTGAAGCTTTCTTT.

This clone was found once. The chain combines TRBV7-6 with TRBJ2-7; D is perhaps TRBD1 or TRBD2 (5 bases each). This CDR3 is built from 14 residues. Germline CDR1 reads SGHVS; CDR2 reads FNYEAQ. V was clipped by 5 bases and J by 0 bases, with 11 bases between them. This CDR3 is CASSGAGSSYEQYF. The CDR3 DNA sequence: TGTGCCAGCAGCGGAGCAGGGAGCTCCTACGAGCAGTACTTC.

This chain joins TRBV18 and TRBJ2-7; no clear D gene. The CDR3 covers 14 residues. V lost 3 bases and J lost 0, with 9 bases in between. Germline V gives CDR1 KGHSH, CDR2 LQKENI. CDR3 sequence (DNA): TGTGCCAGCTCACCTCTCCCTACCTCCTACGAGCAGTACTTC. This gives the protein CASSPLPTSYEQYF.

The CDR3 loop reads CASSLLAGGNNEQFF. As DNA, the CDR3 is TGTGCCAGCAGCTTGCTAGCGGGGGGGAACAATGAGCAGTTCTTC. The gene calls are TRBV7-3 and TRBJ2-1, with 12 bases matching TRBD2. Germline V gene sequence: CDR1 SGHTA, CDR2 FQGTGA. The CDR3 covers 15 residues. V lost 3 bases to trimming and J lost 5 bases; unmatched junction nucleotides: 2.

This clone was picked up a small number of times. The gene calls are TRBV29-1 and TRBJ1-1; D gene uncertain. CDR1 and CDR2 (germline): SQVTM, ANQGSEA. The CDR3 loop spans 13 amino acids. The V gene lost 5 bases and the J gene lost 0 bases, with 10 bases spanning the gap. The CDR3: CSVLRDLNTEAFF. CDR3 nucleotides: TGCAGCGTTCTACGGGATTTGAACACTGAAGCTTTCTTT. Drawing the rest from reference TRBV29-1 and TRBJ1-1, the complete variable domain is SAVISQKPSRDICQRGTSLTIQCQVDSQVTMMFWYRQQPGQSLTLIATANQGSEATYESGFVIDKFPISRPNLTFSTLTVSNMSPEDSSIYLCSVLRDLNTEAFFGQGTRLTVV.

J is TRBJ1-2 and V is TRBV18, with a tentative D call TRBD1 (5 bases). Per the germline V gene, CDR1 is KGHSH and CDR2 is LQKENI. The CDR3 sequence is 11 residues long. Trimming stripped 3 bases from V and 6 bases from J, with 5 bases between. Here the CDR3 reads CASSPGDGYTF. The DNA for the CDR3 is TGTGCCAGCTCACCGGGGGATGGCTACACCTTC. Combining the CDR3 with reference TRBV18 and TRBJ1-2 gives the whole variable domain NAGVMQNPRHLVRRRGQEARLRCSPMKGHSHVYWYRQLPEEGLKFMVYLQKENIIDESGMPKERFSAEFPKEGPSILRIQQVVRGDSAAYFCASSPGDGYTFGSGTRLTVV.

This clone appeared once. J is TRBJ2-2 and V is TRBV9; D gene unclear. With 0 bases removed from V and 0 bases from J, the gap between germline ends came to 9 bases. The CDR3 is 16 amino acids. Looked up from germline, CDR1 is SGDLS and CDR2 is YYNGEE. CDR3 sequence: CASSVGTVANTGELFF. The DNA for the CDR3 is TGTGCCAGCAGCGTAGGAACGGTCGCGAACACCGGGGAGCTGTTTTTT.

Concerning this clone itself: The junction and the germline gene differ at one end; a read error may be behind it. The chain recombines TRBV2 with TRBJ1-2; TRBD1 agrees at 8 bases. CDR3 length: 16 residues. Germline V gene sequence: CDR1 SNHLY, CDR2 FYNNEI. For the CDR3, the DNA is TGTGCCAGCAGACGGGACAGGACAACAACTAACCATGGCTACACCTTC. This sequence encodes CASRRDRTTTNHGYTF.

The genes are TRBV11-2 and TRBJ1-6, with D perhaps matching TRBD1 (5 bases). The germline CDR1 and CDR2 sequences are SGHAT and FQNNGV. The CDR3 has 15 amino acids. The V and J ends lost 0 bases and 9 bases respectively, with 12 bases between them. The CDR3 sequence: CASSLEPGVASPLHF. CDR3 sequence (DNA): TGTGCCAGCAGCTTAGAGCCGGGGGTCGCTTCACCCCTCCACTTT.

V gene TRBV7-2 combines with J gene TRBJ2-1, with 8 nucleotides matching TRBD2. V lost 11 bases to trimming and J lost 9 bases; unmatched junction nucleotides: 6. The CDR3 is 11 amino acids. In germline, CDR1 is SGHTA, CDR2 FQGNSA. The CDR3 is CASNREGEQFF. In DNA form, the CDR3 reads TGTGCCTCCAACCGGGAGGGTGAGCAGTTCTTC. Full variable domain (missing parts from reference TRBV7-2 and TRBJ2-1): GAGVSQSPSNKVTEKGKDVELRCDPISGHTALYWYRQSLGQGLEFLIYFQGNSAPDKSGLPSDRFSAERTGGSVSTLTIQRTQQEDSAVYLCASNREGEQFFGPGTRLTVL.

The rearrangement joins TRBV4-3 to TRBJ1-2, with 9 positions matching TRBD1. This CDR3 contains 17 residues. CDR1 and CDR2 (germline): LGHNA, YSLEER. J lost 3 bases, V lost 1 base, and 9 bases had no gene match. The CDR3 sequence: CASSQGARTGEDYGYTF. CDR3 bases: TGCGCCAGCAGCCAAGGGGCTCGGACAGGGGAGGACTATGGCTACACCTTC.

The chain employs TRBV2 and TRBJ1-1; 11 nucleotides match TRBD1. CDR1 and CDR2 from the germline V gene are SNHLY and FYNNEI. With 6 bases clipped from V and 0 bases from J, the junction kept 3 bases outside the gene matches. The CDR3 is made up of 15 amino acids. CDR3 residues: CASRGQGVMNTEAFF. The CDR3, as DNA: TGTGCCAGCAGGGGACAGGGGGTCATGAACACTGAAGCTTTCTTT.

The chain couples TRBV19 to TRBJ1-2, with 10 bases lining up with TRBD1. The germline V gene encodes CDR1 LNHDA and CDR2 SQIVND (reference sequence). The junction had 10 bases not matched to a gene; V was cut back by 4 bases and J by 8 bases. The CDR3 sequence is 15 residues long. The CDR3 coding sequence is TGTGCCAGTAGTACGGATGGACAGGGGGGAAGAGGCTACACCTTC. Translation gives CASSTDGQGGRGYTF.

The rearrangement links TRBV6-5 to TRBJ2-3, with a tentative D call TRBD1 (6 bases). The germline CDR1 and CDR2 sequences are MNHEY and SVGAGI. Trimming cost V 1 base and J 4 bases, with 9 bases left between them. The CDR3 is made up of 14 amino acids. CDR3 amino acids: CASSYLAGADTQYF. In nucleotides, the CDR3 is TGTGCCAGCAGTTACTTGGCAGGGGCAGATACGCAGTATTTT.

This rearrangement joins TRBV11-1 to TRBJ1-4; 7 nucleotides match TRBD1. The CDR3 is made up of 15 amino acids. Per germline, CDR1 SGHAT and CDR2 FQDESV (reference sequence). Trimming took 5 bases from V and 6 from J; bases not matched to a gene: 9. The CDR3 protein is CASSASTGPHEKLFF. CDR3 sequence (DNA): TGTGCCAGCAGCGCTTCGACAGGGCCGCATGAAAAACTGTTTTTT.

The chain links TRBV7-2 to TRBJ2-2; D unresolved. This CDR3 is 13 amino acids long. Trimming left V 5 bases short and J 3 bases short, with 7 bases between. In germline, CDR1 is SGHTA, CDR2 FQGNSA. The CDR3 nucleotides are TGTGCCAGCAGCACAGTTTACACCGGGGAGCTGTTTTTT. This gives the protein CASSTVYTGELFF.

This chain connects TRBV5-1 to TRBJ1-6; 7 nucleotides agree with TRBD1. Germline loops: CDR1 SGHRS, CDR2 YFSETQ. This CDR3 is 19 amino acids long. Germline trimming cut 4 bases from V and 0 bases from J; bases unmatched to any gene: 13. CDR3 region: CASSRRDSGVSSYNSPLHF. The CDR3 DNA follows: TGCGCCAGCAGCCGAAGGGACAGCGGAGTCAGCTCCTATAATTCACCCCTCCACTTT.

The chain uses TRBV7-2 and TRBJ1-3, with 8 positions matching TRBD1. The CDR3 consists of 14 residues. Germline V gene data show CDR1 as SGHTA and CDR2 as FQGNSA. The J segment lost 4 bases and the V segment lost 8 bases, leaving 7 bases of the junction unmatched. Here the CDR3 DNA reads TGTGCCAGCGCCCAGGGGGCAGGCGGAAACACCATATATTTT. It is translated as CASAQGAGGNTIYF.